This T cell receptor (beta chain) came from a study of siplizumab effects on memory and regulatory T cells. The CDR3 covers 14 residues. V shed 3 bases and J 5 bases; nucleotides not matched to a gene: 4. Germline CDR1 is SGHVS and CDR2 is FQNEAQ. Study conclusions and caveats: Unstimulated naive T cells seemed to show more diversity than memory cells did, and they also seemed to be among the major contributors to the alloresponse. On average, roughly 69% of mappable alloreactive CD4+ clones were Treg-derived under siplizumab, against less than 35% in controls. Naive versus memory phenotype went unassigned for roughly 75-97% of proliferating CD4+ or CD8+ clones.

It was about 100,000 TCR templates that were assayed per sample. Profiled with immunoSEQ multiplex PCR; TCRdb holds only in-frame clones, not every one. The data hold 90,000 to 110,000 clones, with 93% observed a single time. To note about this clone: As yet, its antigen is unknown.

The chain carries TRBV7-8 and TRBJ1-2, with 9 bases that match TRBD1. The clonotype comes from a human donor in good health. What was sequenced was CD4+ T cells sorted from blood. This CDR3 reads CASSLIQGAYGYTF. CDR3 nucleotides: TGTGCCAGCAGCTTGATACAGGGGGCGTATGGCTACACCTTC.